This TCR beta chain was obtained from a study of CD8 T cells in ankylosing spondylitis. Regarding the study as a whole: Made up of under 10 highly homologous variants, a TCR beta motif appeared characteristic of ankylosing spondylitis blood.

TCRdb analysed the 5' RACE reads with MiXCR anew, one entry per CDR3 protein. The data show 350,000 to 400,000 distinct CDR3 sequences, approximately 22% seen once. The sample holds a few counts of this clonotype. The antigen remains unidentified. The J segment lost 5 bases and the V segment lost 5 bases, leaving 15 bases of the junction unmatched. The CDR3 length is 16 residues. Germline CDR1 SGHVS, CDR2 FQNEAQ. This chain connects TRBV7-8 to TRBJ2-7, with TRBD1 matching 7 bases. The TCR sequence derives from a male donor with ankylosing spondylitis or in good health (not recorded which). What was sequenced was blood, either unsorted or a sorted T cell fraction (not recorded which). The CDR3 protein is CASSTPVDREGNEQYF. CDR3 sequence (DNA): TGTGCCAGCAGCACTCCGGTAGACAGGGAAGGTAACGAGCAGTACTTC.